One TCR beta chain is described in this entry. Its matching antigen is unknown. This entry belongs to a study of graft-versus-host responses after intestinal transplantation. In the study overall: Every recipient had anti-thymocyte globulin induction and 2 to 3 years of tacrolimus plus steroids.

General study findings and limits: Recipient marrow contained GvH clones, some of which appeared first in ileum or blood.

Germline loops: CDR1 LNHDA, CDR2 SQIVND (reference sequence). There are 18 residues in the CDR3. The germline V and J ends were trimmed by 0 bases and 3 bases, with 20 bases remaining between them. This table comes from immunoSEQ multiplex PCR, and its TCRdb copy is limited to in-frame clones, with some not included. The sample includes tens of thousands of clones, 85% to 90% of them seen just once. The chain carries TRBV19 and TRBJ1-2; D is possibly TRBD1 (5 bases). The receptor comes from a human patient who received an intestinal transplant, so some T cells may come from the graft donor. The specimen comprised PBMCs, sampled 26 days after transplant. The CDR3 DNA reads TGTGCCAGTAGTATAGATTACGGCAGGGCCCTTTTGGACTATGGCTACACCTTC. This sequence encodes CASSIDYGRALLDYGYTF.